The 8 T cell receptor beta chains given below trace back to one sample, sequenced in a study of identical twins. TCRdb reanalysed the 5' RACE reads using MiXCR and keeps one entry per CDR3 protein. Of 650,000 to 750,000 distinct CDR3 sequences in the sample, around 20% are singletons; the top ten hold about 4.5%. The same specimen was also included in a second study, on T cells expressing NK-cell markers.

Sequenced input: PBMCs. These receptors all stem from a woman aged 18-29 years in good health.

This clonotype was found a few times. The chain has TRBV5-1 and TRBJ1-2; D is possibly TRBD1 (6 bases). V lost 4 bases to trimming and J lost 6 bases, with 19 bases between them. Germline CDR1 and CDR2: SGHRS and YFSETQ. CDR3 length: 15 amino acids. The CDR3 nucleotides read TGCGCCAGCAGCCCGGCTACAGGGATGTCTGATGGCTACACCTTC. This sequence encodes CASSPATGMSDGYTF.

The rearrangement uses TRBV27 and TRBJ1-2; no firm D call. In germline, CDR1 is MNHEY, CDR2 SMNVEV (reference sequence). The ends were cut back, 4 bases at V and 2 bases at J, with 11 bases in the middle. The CDR3 is 14 amino acids. The CDR3 sequence is CASSSLGVNYGYTF. CDR3 nucleotides: TGTGCCAGCAGTTCCCTGGGCGTCAACTATGGCTACACCTTC.

This chain joins TRBV12-3 or TRBV12-4 and TRBJ1-1; D unclear. This CDR3 has 13 amino acids. The V gene lost 3 bases and the J gene lost 5 bases, with 10 bases spanning the gap. CDR3 DNA: TGTGCCAGCAGTTTCGAGGTGGGGACTGAAGCTTTCTTT. Translated, it gives CASSFEVGTEAFF.

This clonotype was counted a few times. The chain recombines TRBV5-1 with TRBJ2-2; D possibly matches TRBD1 or TRBD2 (6 bases each). Germline V gives CDR1 SGHRS, CDR2 YFSETQ. V lost 7 bases and J lost 4, with 23 bases in between. This CDR3 comprises 17 residues. DNA for the CDR3: TGCGCCAGCCTACAAACAACAGGGATGGGAGGCACCGGGGAGCTGTTTTTT. Protein product: CASLQTTGMGGTGELFF.

This chain uses TRBV10-3 with TRBJ2-2; D is perhaps TRBD1 or TRBD2 (5 bases each). Trimming cost V 11 bases and J 5 bases, with 15 bases left between them. Germline V lookup: CDR1 ENHRY, CDR2 SYGVKD. The CDR3 consists of 13 residues. The CDR3 DNA follows: TGTGCCGCCTCCGGGGCTAAAACCGGGGAGCTGTTTTTT. As protein: CAASGAKTGELFF.

The CDR3 DNA is TGCAGCGTAGCCGAGGCGCAGAACACTGAAGCTTTCTTT. Its translation is CSVAEAQNTEAFF. The chain combines TRBV29-1 with TRBJ1-1; D gene uncertain. V was clipped by 6 bases and J by 1 base, with 12 bases between them. CDR3 length: 13 amino acids. Germline values: CDR1 SQVTM, CDR2 ANQGSEA. The whole variable domain, remainder taken from reference TRBV29-1 and TRBJ1-1, is SAVISQKPSRDICQRGTSLTIQCQVDSQVTMMFWYRQQPGQSLTLIATANQGSEATYESGFVIDKFPISRPNLTFSTLTVSNMSPEDSSIYLCSVAEAQNTEAFFGQGTRLTVV.

This clonotype was observed a handful of times. The J gene is TRBJ2-4, the V gene TRBV27; 13 positions match TRBD2. This CDR3 has 17 amino acids. The V gene end was trimmed by 4 bases and the J gene end by 9 bases; junction bases not matched to a gene: 12. CDR1 is MNHEY, CDR2 SMNVEV, per germline (reference sequence). Here the CDR3 reads CASSYSLGLAGASIQYF. The CDR3 DNA follows: TGTGCCAGCAGTTACTCACTCGGACTAGCGGGGGCAAGCATTCAGTACTTC.

This clonotype has at least ten counts. The rearrangement joins TRBV12-3 or TRBV12-4 to TRBJ1-4; tentatively, D is TRBD1 (6 bases). The ends were cut back, 6 bases at V and 6 bases at J, with 14 bases in the middle. CDR3 length equals 14 residues. The CDR3 loop reads CASRADSKHEKLFF. In DNA form, the CDR3 reads TGTGCCAGCAGAGCGGACAGCAAGCATGAAAAACTGTTTTTT.